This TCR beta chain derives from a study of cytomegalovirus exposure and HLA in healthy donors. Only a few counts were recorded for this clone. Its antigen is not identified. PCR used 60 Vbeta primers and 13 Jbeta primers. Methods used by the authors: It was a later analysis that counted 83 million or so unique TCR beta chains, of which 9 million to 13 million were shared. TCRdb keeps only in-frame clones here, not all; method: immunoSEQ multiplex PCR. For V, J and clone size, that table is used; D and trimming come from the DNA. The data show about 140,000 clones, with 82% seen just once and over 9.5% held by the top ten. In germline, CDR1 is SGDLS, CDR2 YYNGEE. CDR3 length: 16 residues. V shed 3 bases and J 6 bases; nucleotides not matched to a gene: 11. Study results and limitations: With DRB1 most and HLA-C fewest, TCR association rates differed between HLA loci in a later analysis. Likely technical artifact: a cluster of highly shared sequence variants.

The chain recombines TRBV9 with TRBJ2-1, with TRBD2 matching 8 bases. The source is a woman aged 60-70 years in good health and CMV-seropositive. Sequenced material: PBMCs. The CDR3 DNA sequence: TGTGCCAGCAGCGGCACGCGACTAGCGCAGGGCAATGAGCAGTTCTTC. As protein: CASSGTRLAQGNEQFF.